This T cell receptor beta chain appears in the sequencing data of a study of blood T cells in healthy people across ages. About this clonotype itself: The antigen remains unidentified.

With a J-beta primer mix and a sample-barcoded 5' primer, a second PCR ran about 6 to 11 cycles. Via MiXCR, TCRdb re-called the 5' RACE reads, giving one row per CDR3 protein. The table lists roughly 550,000 distinct CDR3 sequences, about 25% of them singletons, with less than 9% in the top ten. The CDR3 is 17 residues long. CDR1 is MDHEN and CDR2 is SYDVKM in the germline V gene. Findings and limits, study-wide: The fall in TCR beta diversity per million T cells was roughly linear with age.

The data also belong to a second study, concerning T cells of mothers and their children. That report adds: There were over 8.5 million TCR beta CDR3 reads from each mother and several million from each child.

The source of this sequence is a boy between 10 and 17 years old in good health. Sequenced material: blood. V gene TRBV28 combines with J gene TRBJ2-1; TRBD1 aligns across 7 bases. Near its end, the DNA agrees better with TRBJ2-7, so the J call may be wrong. DNA for the CDR3: TGTGCCAGCAGTTTAATTAGGTGGGACAGAAGAATTTCCGAGCAGTACTTC. This codes for CASSLIRWDRRISEQYF.